This T cell receptor beta chain was observed in a study of response to subunit inactivated influenza vaccine. The germline CDR1 and CDR2 sequences are SGHRS and YFSETQ. J lost 15 bases, V lost 1 base, and 11 bases had no gene match. This CDR3 comprises 14 residues. This clonotype has at least ten counts. Its specificity is unknown. Findings and limits, study-wide: A suggestion made by the authors is that each seasonal influenza vaccination recruits few new T cells.

MiXCR, applied by TCRdb to the RT-PCR reads, yields one record per CDR3 protein. The sample records more than 700,000 distinct CDR3 sequences, 21% being singletons. The TCR sequence derives from a man over 45 who received an inactivated influenza vaccine. The chain has TRBV5-1 and TRBJ2-1; 9 bases map to TRBD2. The input for sequencing was PBMCs from blood, taken 5 to 6 days after vaccination. CDR3 DNA: TGCGCCAGCAGCTTGTTAGCGGGAGTTGGTGAGTTGTTCTTC. This sequence encodes CASSLLAGVGELFF. Variable domain in full (rest from reference TRBV5-1 and TRBJ2-1): KAGVTQTPRYLIKTRGQQVTLSCSPISGHRSVSWYQQTPGQGLQFLFEYFSETQRNKGNFPGRFSGRQFSNSRSEMNVSTLELGDSALYLCASSLLAGVGELFFGPGTRLTVL.